These 30 T cell receptor beta chains were sequenced from one sample in a study of T cells in Graves' hyperthyroidism and ophthalmopathy. TCR beta CDR3 region amplification was performed from RNA transcripts. Using the HTBI primer set, a first-round RT-PCR was run on the TCR CDR3. Each CDR3 protein gets one entry after TCRdb re-called the multiplex PCR reads with MiXCR. The sample carries hundreds of thousands of distinct CDR3 sequences, about 45% recorded once. Sequencing was performed on peripheral blood or thyroid tissue (not recorded which). These receptors were obtained from a woman aged 18 to 35 with Graves' hyperthyroidism.

The gene calls are TRBV10-3 and TRBJ2-6; TRBD1 aligns across 7 bases. Germline loops: CDR1 ENHRY, CDR2 SYGVKD. The junction had 6 bases not matched to a gene; V was cut back by 0 bases and J by 1 base. The CDR3 loop spans 18 amino acids. The CDR3 DNA reads as TGTGCCATCAGTGAGTCGGCAGGGGGTCTTTCTGGGGCCAACGTCCTGACTTTC. Translated, it gives CAISESAGGLSGANVLTF.

The chain has TRBV29-1 and TRBJ2-5, with TRBD1 identical over 8 bases. The CDR3 has 13 residues. J gave up 5 bases and V 7 bases, and 9 bases lay outside the gene matches. The germline V gene encodes CDR1 SQVTM and CDR2 ANQGSEA. For the CDR3, the DNA is TGCAGCGCCGATCGGACAGGGAGGGAGACCCAGTACTTC. Its protein is CSADRTGRETQYF.

The rearrangement joins TRBV10-3 to TRBJ1-4; no reliable D call. Germline values: CDR1 ENHRY, CDR2 SYGVKD. The CDR3 spans 13 residues. V was trimmed by 5 bases and J by 4 bases, leaving 8 bases between them. The CDR3 sequence: CAISLMINEKLFF. The DNA for the CDR3 is TGTGCCATCAGTTTGATGATTAATGAAAAACTGTTTTTT.

This clonotype has more than one count but fewer than ten. The chain is built from TRBV10-3 and TRBJ2-7; D is undetermined. V was shortened by 4 bases and J by 0 bases, with 10 bases between the two germline ends. This CDR3 contains 14 residues. Germline CDR1 and CDR2: ENHRY and SYGVKD. The CDR3 here is CAISGTSDSYEQYF. CDR3 DNA: TGTGCCATCAGTGGTACCTCTGACTCCTACGAGCAGTACTTC.

This clonotype showed up just a few times. The CDR3 spells CASSVGVLNTGELFF. The DNA of the CDR3 is TGCGCCAGCAGTGTTGGAGTCCTGAACACCGGGGAGCTGTTTTTT. This chain uses TRBV10-1 with TRBJ2-2; D is uncertain. This CDR3 spans 15 amino acids. V shed 4 bases and J shed 1 base, with 10 bases lying between them. Per the germline V gene, CDR1 is WNHNN and CDR2 is SYGVQD (reference sequence).

This clonotype appeared a few times. The chain recombines TRBV12-3 or TRBV12-4 with TRBJ1-2; no clear D. The V gene lost 10 bases and the J gene lost 0 bases, with 12 bases spanning the gap. The CDR3 runs to 13 residues. The CDR3 DNA sequence: TGTGCCATTGCAAGCGACGCTAACTATGGCTACACCTTC. It specifies CAIASDANYGYTF.

Worth noting for this clonotype: Mismatch with germline at one junction end may stem from a read error. The gene calls are TRBV24-1 and TRBJ2-5; 10 bases match TRBD1. The CDR3 is 17 residues long. Germline assignment: CDR1 KGHDR and CDR2 SFDVKD. For the CDR3, the DNA is TGTGCCACCAGTAATTTAGGGACAGGGGAAAGACGGGAGACCCAGTACTTC. Translated, it gives CATSNLGTGERRETQYF.

The genes are TRBV6-6 and TRBJ1-5, with a weak D call TRBD1 (6 bases). Germline lookup yields CDR1 MNHNY and CDR2 SVGAGI (reference sequence). Trimming removed 4 bases from V and 9 bases from J, with 16 bases in between. This CDR3 has 14 amino acids. CDR3 in DNA: TGTGCCAGCAGTTTAGAGACAGGTAACTCGCCCCAGCATTTT. It yields the protein CASSLETGNSPQHF.

The chain carries TRBV2 and TRBJ1-1; D is unresolved. Deletions cut 3 bases from V and 0 bases from J, with 8 bases between. CDR3 length: 14 amino acids. Germline loops: CDR1 SNHLY, CDR2 FYNNEI. The CDR3 DNA reads as TGTGCCAGCAGTGATGTCGGAGTGAACACTGAAGCTTTCTTT. Translation gives CASSDVGVNTEAFF.

This rearrangement joins TRBV29-1 to TRBJ1-2; D may be TRBD1 (6 bases). CDR3 length equals 13 residues. V gave up 5 bases and J gave up 3 bases, with 13 bases separating them. CDR1 and CDR2 (germline): SQVTM, ANQGSEA. CDR3 bases: TGCAGCGTTCTGGGGGCAGGGGACTATGGCTACACCTTC. Amino acid sequence: CSVLGAGDYGYTF.

The CDR3 region is CATSDSAETRYTF. The CDR3 region has the DNA TGTGCCACCAGCGACTCGGCCGAAACCCGCTACACCTTC. The V call is TRBV15, the J call TRBJ1-2; D gene ambiguous. V was pared by 5 bases and J by 9 bases, with 16 bases between. The CDR3 is 13 amino acids. Germline loops: CDR1 LNHNV, CDR2 YYDKDF (reference sequence).

This clonotype was picked up a small number of times. The chain employs TRBV7-6 and TRBJ1-5; the D is unclear. The CDR3 totals 15 residues. Between the trimmed V and J ends, which lost 5 bases and 7 bases, there was a span of 18 bases. CDR1 is SGHVS, CDR2 FNYEAQ, per germline. The CDR3 loop is CASSETLGVLQPQHF. The CDR3 DNA is TGTGCCAGCAGCGAGACATTGGGCGTTCTCCAGCCCCAGCATTTT.

The chain employs TRBV2 and TRBJ1-1; possible D gene TRBD1, 5 bases. Trimming left V 4 bases short and J 4 bases short, with 13 bases between. Germline CDR1 reads SNHLY; CDR2 reads FYNNEI. CDR3 size: 14 residues. The chain's CDR3 is CASSVRGGGTEAFF. CDR3 DNA: TGTGCCAGCAGTGTGAGGGGAGGAGGCACTGAAGCTTTCTTT.

The chain has TRBV2 and TRBJ1-2; possible D gene TRBD1, 6 bases. Germline CDR1 reads SNHLY; CDR2 reads FYNNEI. The V gene lost 7 bases and the J gene lost 3 bases, with 15 bases spanning the gap. The length of the CDR3 is 14 residues. CDR3 bases: TGTGCCAGCACCGGACGGGGGGCGGACTATGGCTACACCTTC. This sequence encodes CASTGRGADYGYTF.

This rearrangement joins TRBV19 to TRBJ1-4; no clear D gene. Per germline, CDR1 LNHDA and CDR2 SQIVND (reference sequence). The CDR3 loop spans 15 amino acids. V dropped 3 bases and J dropped 5 bases, with 13 bases sitting between them. The CDR3 DNA is TGTGCCAGTAGTATTAGAGGACCGGGGAATGAAAAACTGTTTTTT. Its translation: CASSIRGPGNEKLFF. The whole variable domain, remainder taken from reference TRBV19 and TRBJ1-4, is DGGITQSPKYLFRKEGQNVTLSCEQNLNHDAMYWYRQDPGQGLRLIYYSQIVNDFQKGDIAEGYSVSREKKESFPLTVTSAQKNPTAFYLCASSIRGPGNEKLFFGSGTQLSVL.

This clonotype showed up many times. The V gene is TRBV7-8, the J gene TRBJ1-2; D is ambiguous. Between the trimmed V and J ends, which lost 1 base and 2 bases, there was a span of 8 bases. The CDR3 runs to 14 residues. Germline CDR1 and CDR2: SGHVS and FQNEAQ. CDR3 sequence: CASSLDPHNYGYTF. The CDR3, as DNA: TGTGCCAGCAGCTTAGATCCGCACAACTATGGCTACACCTTC.

At least ten counts were recorded for this clonotype. The genes are TRBV14 and TRBJ2-7, with 8 bases lining up with TRBD2. V shed 4 bases, J shed 6 bases, and the junction held 5 bases outside the gene matches. This CDR3 has 13 amino acids. Germline CDR1 SGHDN, CDR2 FVKESK. The CDR3 coding sequence is TGTGCCAGCAGCCGCGGACTAGCTCTCGAGCAGTACTTC. Translation gives CASSRGLALEQYF.

On this clonotype: A read error is likely, as this CDR3 ends without the conserved phenylalanine or tryptophan. The chain has TRBV10-3 and TRBJ2-7; no definite D call. The CDR3 contains 13 residues. The V end lost 8 bases, the J end lost 0 bases, and 11 bases lay between the germline ends. Germline assignment: CDR1 ENHRY and CDR2 SYGVKD. The CDR3 coding sequence is TGTGCCATCCAGGACCTTAGCTCCTACGAGCAGTACTTG. It yields the protein CAIQDLSSYEQYL.

This clonotype was detected ten times or more. This sequence joins TRBV2 and TRBJ1-2; perhaps TRBD1 as D (5 bases). The CDR3 extends over 13 amino acids. Per germline, CDR1 SNHLY and CDR2 FYNNEI. Trimming left V 3 bases short and J 3 bases short, with 8 bases between. The CDR3 sequence is CASSERQYYGYTF. The DNA of the CDR3 is TGTGCCAGCAGTGAGAGACAGTACTATGGCTACACCTTC.

The sample holds a few counts of this clonotype. The chain carries TRBV20-1 and TRBJ2-5; D is ambiguous. V lost 1 base and J 3 bases, leaving 6 bases between the germline ends. The CDR3 is 12 amino acids. Germline V CDR1 and CDR2: DFQATT, SNEGSKA (reference sequence). CDR3 nucleotides: TGCAGTGCTAGAGGTCGAGAAGAGACCCAGTACTTC. Its translation is CSARGREETQYF.

The V and J genes are TRBV7-8 and TRBJ2-7; 7 positions agree with TRBD2. V shed 3 bases and J 2 bases; nucleotides not matched to a gene: 4. CDR3 length: 14 residues. Germline V gene sequence: CDR1 SGHVS, CDR2 FQNEAQ. The CDR3 region has the DNA TGTGCCAGCAGCTTCGGACTAGTACCCTACGAGCAGTACTTC. Translation: CASSFGLVPYEQYF. Drawing the rest from reference TRBV7-8 and TRBJ2-7, the complete variable domain is GAGVSQSPRYKVAKRGQDVALRCDPISGHVSLFWYQQALGQGPEFLTYFQNEAQLDKSGLPSDRFFAERPEGSVSTLKIQRTQQEDSAVYLCASSFGLVPYEQYFGPGTRLTVT.

This clonotype has just a few counts. An end of the junction does not agree with germline; a read error may underlie this. This chain joins TRBV10-3 and TRBJ1-6; D is undetermined. Germline lookup yields CDR1 ENHRY and CDR2 SYGVKD. The length of the CDR3 is 15 residues. CDR3 sequence (DNA): TGTGCCAGCAGTTTATCGGACGCCGTCGGTTCACCCCTCCACTTT. It yields the protein CASSLSDAVGSPLHF.

This clonotype qualifies as medium-sized (0.01 to 0.1%). The chain recombines TRBV7-2 with TRBJ1-6; D is ambiguous. The CDR3 has 12 residues. V was shortened by 1 base and J by 7 bases, with 2 bases between the two germline ends. The germline V gene has CDR1 SGHTA and CDR2 FQGNSA. The CDR3 sequence: CASSLGNSPLHF. CDR3 sequence (DNA): TGTGCCAGCAGCTTAGGAAATTCACCCCTCCACTTT.

This clonotype was counted a few times. The V gene is TRBV7-2, the J gene TRBJ1-1; D is ambiguous. V gave up 2 bases and J gave up 4 bases, with 8 bases separating them. This CDR3 region has 13 residues. Germline V gene lookup returns CDR1 SGHTA and CDR2 FQGNSA. The CDR3 nucleotides are TGTGCCAGCAGCTTACTAGCGGCCACTGAAGCTTTCTTT. The encoded protein is CASSLLAATEAFF.

The rearrangement links TRBV2 to TRBJ1-2, with 10 bases lining up with TRBD1. After removal of 5 bases from V and 0 bases from J, the junction contained 6 bases not matched to a gene. Germline V gives CDR1 SNHLY, CDR2 FYNNEI. CDR3 length: 16 residues. The chain's CDR3 is CASSRDRGYPNYGYTF. CDR3 DNA: TGTGCCAGCAGTAGGGACAGGGGCTATCCTAACTATGGCTACACCTTC.

With regard to this clonotype: A much larger clone sits a single nucleotide away, making a read error possible. The CDR3 reads CASSPQAGRTCEQYF. CDR3 bases: TGTGCCAGCAGCCCGCAAGCCGGACGGACCTGCGAGCAGTACTTC. The chain joins TRBV7-6 to TRBJ2-7; D not certain. Germline-derived CDR1 and CDR2 are SGHVS and FNYEAQ. Trimming took off 5 bases at V and 6 bases at J, with 20 bases between the two ends. The CDR3 is 15 amino acids.

J is TRBJ1-2 and V is TRBV20-1, with D possibly TRBD1 on 6 matching bases. CDR1 and CDR2 (germline): DFQATT, SNEGSKA (reference sequence). The length of the CDR3 is 13 residues. V was clipped by 0 bases and J by 8 bases, with 13 bases between them. As DNA, the CDR3 is TGCAGTGCTAGAGACGCGGGGGCACGGGGCTACACCTTC. Protein: CSARDAGARGYTF.

This rearrangement joins TRBV10-3 to TRBJ1-6, with D perhaps matching TRBD1 (5 bases). Trimming stripped 7 bases from V and 6 bases from J, with 16 bases between. The length of the CDR3 is 15 residues. Germline V lookup: CDR1 ENHRY, CDR2 SYGVKD. The CDR3 loop is CAITEGTQPNSPLHF. The CDR3 coding sequence is TGTGCCATCACCGAAGGGACCCAACCTAATTCACCCCTCCACTTT.

The J gene is TRBJ1-2, the V gene TRBV24-1; D is unclear. V lost 2 bases and J lost 4, with 10 bases in between. Per the germline V gene, CDR1 is KGHDR and CDR2 is SFDVKD. The CDR3 runs 14 residues. This CDR3 reads CATSDSSASYGYTF. CDR3 sequence (DNA): TGTGCCACCAGTGATTCGTCAGCATCCTATGGCTACACCTTC.

V usage is TRBV29-1 and J usage is TRBJ2-7, with D perhaps matching TRBD2 (5 bases). This CDR3 region has 13 residues. The germline gives CDR1 SQVTM, CDR2 ANQGSEA. V shed 5 bases and J shed 1 base, with 12 bases lying between them. DNA of the CDR3: TGCAGCGTTAGTGGTGGCGGGTCCTACGAGCAGTACTTC. Protein: CSVSGGGSYEQYF.